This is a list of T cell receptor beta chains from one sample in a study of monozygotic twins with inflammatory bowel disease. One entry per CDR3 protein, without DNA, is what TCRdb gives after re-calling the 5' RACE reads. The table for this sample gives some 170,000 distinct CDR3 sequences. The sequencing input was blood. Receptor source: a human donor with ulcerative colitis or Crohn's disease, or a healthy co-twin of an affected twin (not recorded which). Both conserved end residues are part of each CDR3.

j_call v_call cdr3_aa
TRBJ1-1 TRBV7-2 CASSLETRGREAFF
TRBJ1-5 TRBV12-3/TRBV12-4 CASSLWALEQPQHF
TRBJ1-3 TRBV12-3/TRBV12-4 CASSLGVSGNTIYF
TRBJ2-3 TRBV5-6 CASSLSPTDTQYF
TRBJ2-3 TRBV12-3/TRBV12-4 CASTTTGTLTDTQYF
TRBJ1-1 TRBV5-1 CASSLGDRVYTEAFF
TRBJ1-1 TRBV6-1 CASRRTATNTEAFF
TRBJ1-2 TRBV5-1 CASSSQTGGYGYTF
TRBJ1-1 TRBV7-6 CASSLMQGVGTEAFF
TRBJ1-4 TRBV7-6 CASSLRGTGTNEKLFF
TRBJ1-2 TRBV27 CASSSAPWTGGVEGYTF
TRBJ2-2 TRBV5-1 CASSSRGHGPTGELFF
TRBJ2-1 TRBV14 CASSLIWGLAVDEQFF
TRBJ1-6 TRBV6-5 CASSYSLPRYNSPLHF
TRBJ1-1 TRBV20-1 CSANPDRSQRAFF
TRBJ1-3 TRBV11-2 CASSLEPPGPGTIYF
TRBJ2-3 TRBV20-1 CSAQSGGRRDTQYF